One sample yielded the 3 T cell receptor beta chains listed below, sequenced in a study of T cell responses to AZD1222 COVID-19 vaccine. Libraries were prepared by immunoSEQ multiplex PCR; TCRdb keeps only in-frame clonotypes and omits some of them. This sample has 90,000 to 100,000 clones, with roughly 84% found just once. This specimen consisted of peripheral blood, obtained 28 days after the second AZD1222 dose. These receptors were obtained from an adult who received the AZD1222 COVID-19 vaccine.

This chain joins TRBV28 and TRBJ1-1; D remains ambiguous. Germline-derived CDR1 and CDR2 are MDHEN and SYDVKM. This CDR3 is 12 amino acids long. Trimming removed 6 bases at V and 8 bases at J, with 13 bases between. CDR3 nucleotides: TGTGCCAGCAGCCTTCCAGCCGGGGAAGCTTTCTTT. Its translation is CASSLPAGEAFF.

The chain links TRBV16 to TRBJ2-4; D may be TRBD1 (5 bases). Trimming stripped 1 base from V and 0 bases from J, with 10 bases between. Germline assignment: CDR1 KGHSY and CDR2 FQNENV. The CDR3 extends over 16 amino acids. This CDR3 is CASSQFREAAKNIQYF. CDR3 in DNA: TGTGCCAGCAGCCAATTCAGGGAAGCAGCCAAAAACATTCAGTACTTC.

This chain joins TRBV9 and TRBJ2-5; 7 bases are shared with TRBD1. V shed 4 bases and J 2 bases; nucleotides not matched to a gene: 8. The germline V gene encodes CDR1 SGDLS and CDR2 YYNGEE. The CDR3 is made up of 15 amino acids. CDR3 nucleotides: TGTGCCAGCAGCCCCACTCCGGGACAGCAAGAGACCCAGTACTTC. Translated: CASSPTPGQQETQYF.